The 15 T cell receptor beta chains presented below share a single source sample, sequenced in a study of identifying expanded T cells in peripheral blood. TCRdb's table, derived via immunoSEQ multiplex PCR, lists solely in-frame clones and lacks some. Of 45,000 to 75,000 clones detected, around 83% appear once; the ten largest clones hold 17%. The specimen sequenced was blood. The receptors stem from a person aged 18 to 69 in good health.

V and J are TRBV29-1 and TRBJ2-6, with D perhaps TRBD1 (6 bases). The CDR3 length is 13 residues. Germline CDR1 is SQVTM and CDR2 is ANQGSEA. The CDR3 nucleotides read TGCGCGGCAGGGGATTCTGGGGCCAACGTCCTGACTTTC. Amino acid sequence: CAAGDSGANVLTF.

This clone was found once. The chain employs TRBV9 and TRBJ2-1; 11 nucleotides agree with TRBD2. The V gene end was trimmed by 4 bases and the J gene end by 8 bases; junction bases not matched to a gene: 5. This CDR3 has 14 amino acids. The V gene's germline CDR1 is SGDLS and CDR2 YYNGEE. CDR3 sequence reads: CASSIAGGHYEQFF. CDR3 sequence (DNA): TGTGCCAGCAGCATAGCGGGAGGGCACTATGAGCAGTTCTTC.

This clone came up once. One junction end disagrees with the germline gene, perhaps due to a read error. The chain couples TRBV27 to TRBJ2-7; D call uncertain. Germline CDR1 and CDR2: MNHEY and SMNVEV (reference sequence). CDR3 size: 14 residues. CDR3 sequence: CASSPKPGPLGFKF. CDR3 bases: TGTGCCAGCAGTCCCAAACCAGGACCCTTAGGATTTAAATTC.

The genes are TRBV7-9 and TRBJ1-3; unclear D gene. The CDR3 is made up of 12 amino acids. Trimming removed 5 bases from V and 3 bases from J, with 5 bases in between. Germline V CDR1 and CDR2: SEHNR, FQNEAQ (reference sequence). CDR3 residues: CASSKHGNTIYF. The CDR3 DNA reads TGTGCCAGCAGCAAACATGGAAACACCATATATTTT.

The V and J genes are TRBV30 and TRBJ2-2, with no clear D. Germline CDR1 is GTSNPN and CDR2 is SVGIG (reference sequence). The CDR3 consists of 14 residues. V lost 7 bases and J lost 1, with 13 bases in between. CDR3 bases: TGTGCCTCTCCGAGCCCGAAGAACACCGGGGAGCTGTTTTTT. Its protein is CASPSPKNTGELFF. Complete variable domain (other parts from reference TRBV30 and TRBJ2-2): SQTIHQWPATLVQPVGSPLSLECTVEGTSNPNLYWYRQAAGRGLQLLFYSVGIGQISSEVPQNLSASRPQDRQFILSSKKLLLSDSGFYLCASPSPKNTGELFFGEGSRLTVL.

This CDR3 reads CASSEGGSGSYEQYV. The CDR3, as DNA: TGTGCCAGCAGTGAAGGGGGCTCGGGCTCCTACGAGCAGTACGTC. The rearrangement uses TRBV6-1 and TRBJ2-7; D might be TRBD1 (5 bases). Germline CDR1 reads MNHNS; CDR2 reads SASEGT. The CDR3 totals 15 residues. V lost 1 base and J lost 0, with 10 bases in between.

There are a few counts of this clone. The chain combines TRBV6-5 with TRBJ1-1; TRBD1 matches at 9 bases. The V and J ends lost 4 bases and 2 bases, in that order; junction bases with no gene match: 8. CDR1 and CDR2 (germline): MNHEY, SVGAGI. CDR3 size: 16 residues. The chain's CDR3 is CASSSQGARPNTEAFF. CDR3 bases: TGTGCCAGCAGTTCACAGGGGGCACGACCCAACACTGAAGCTTTCTTT.

This chain joins TRBV27 and TRBJ2-5; 9 bases agree with TRBD1. The CDR3 has 13 residues. The germline V gene encodes CDR1 MNHEY and CDR2 SMNVEV (reference sequence). V lost 5 bases, J lost 5 bases, and 3 bases stayed unmatched. For the CDR3, the DNA is TGTGCCAGCAGTCCCACAGGGGGCGAGACCCAGTACTTC. Amino acids: CASSPTGGETQYF.

This chain joins TRBV14 and TRBJ1-4; D is unclear. The V end lost 4 bases, the J end lost 7 bases, and 10 bases lay between the germline ends. This CDR3 contains 13 residues. Germline lookup yields CDR1 SGHDN and CDR2 FVKESK. The CDR3 loop reads CASSRPASEKLFF. The CDR3 coding sequence is TGTGCCAGCAGCCGCCCCGCGAGTGAAAAACTGTTTTTT.

V gene TRBV7-8 combines with J gene TRBJ1-1, with D perhaps TRBD1 (6 bases). Germline V CDR1 and CDR2: SGHVS, FQNEAQ. The CDR3 consists of 14 residues. Trimming left V 7 bases short and J 5 bases short, with 17 bases between. The DNA for the CDR3 is TGTGCCAGCACCCGTGAGGGGGGGATTACTGAAGCTTTCTTT. Translation gives CASTREGGITEAFF.

J is TRBJ2-1 and V is TRBV19; 7 bases are a match to TRBD2. This CDR3 has 16 residues. After removal of 6 bases from V and 3 bases from J, the junction contained 11 bases not matched to a gene. Germline V gene data show CDR1 as LNHDA and CDR2 as SQIVND (reference sequence). The CDR3 DNA is TGTGCCAGTAGCCTAGGGCGGGAGAGGTACTACAATGAGCAGTTCTTC. It codes for CASSLGRERYYNEQFF. The variable domain in full, completed from reference TRBV19 and TRBJ2-1, reads DGGITQSPKYLFRKEGQNVTLSCEQNLNHDAMYWYRQDPGQGLRLIYYSQIVNDFQKGDIAEGYSVSREKKESFPLTVTSAQKNPTAFYLCASSLGRERYYNEQFFGPGTRLTVL.

The CDR3 DNA follows: TGTGCCTGGAGTCCGGGACCGGGGGCTTCTTTCTTT. It yields the protein CAWSPGPGASFF. The chain combines TRBV30 with TRBJ1-1; possibly TRBD1 for D (6 bases). With 2 bases removed from V and 12 bases from J, the gap between germline ends came to 16 bases. Germline CDR1 reads GTSNPN; CDR2 reads SVGIG (reference sequence). This CDR3 has 12 residues.

The rearrangement joins TRBV11-2 to TRBJ2-1; 13 bases are a match to TRBD2. This CDR3 has 15 amino acids. Trimming cost V 7 bases and J 7 bases; bases outside gene matches: 7. The germline V gene has CDR1 SGHAT and CDR2 FQNNGV. CDR3: CASTPGLAGRNEQFF. CDR3 sequence (DNA): TGTGCCAGCACGCCGGGACTAGCGGGAAGAAATGAGCAGTTCTTC.

This clone is a singleton in its sample. Here the CDR3 DNA reads TGTGCCAGCAGGGGAACAGGGGTTAGCGGGGAGCTGTTTTTT. This encodes CASRGTGVSGELFF. This chain links TRBV5-4 with TRBJ2-2; 7 nucleotides align to TRBD1. This CDR3 spans 14 amino acids. Unmatched junction bases numbered 8, after V lost 5 bases and J lost 7 bases. Germline V gene data show CDR1 as SGHNT and CDR2 as YYREEE (reference sequence).

The chain is built from TRBV7-8 and TRBJ1-1; TRBD1 matches 7 bases. Germline values: CDR1 SGHVS, CDR2 FQNEAQ. V gave up 1 base and J gave up 6 bases; unmatched junction bases: 5. The CDR3 has 14 residues. CDR3 in DNA: TGTGCCAGCAGCTTAGGAGGGGGCCCATCTGAAGCTTTCTTT. Translation gives CASSLGGGPSEAFF. The whole variable domain, remainder taken from reference TRBV7-8 and TRBJ1-1, is GAGVSQSPRYKVAKRGQDVALRCDPISGHVSLFWYQQALGQGPEFLTYFQNEAQLDKSGLPSDRFFAERPEGSVSTLKIQRTQQEDSAVYLCASSLGGGPSEAFFGQGTRLTVV.